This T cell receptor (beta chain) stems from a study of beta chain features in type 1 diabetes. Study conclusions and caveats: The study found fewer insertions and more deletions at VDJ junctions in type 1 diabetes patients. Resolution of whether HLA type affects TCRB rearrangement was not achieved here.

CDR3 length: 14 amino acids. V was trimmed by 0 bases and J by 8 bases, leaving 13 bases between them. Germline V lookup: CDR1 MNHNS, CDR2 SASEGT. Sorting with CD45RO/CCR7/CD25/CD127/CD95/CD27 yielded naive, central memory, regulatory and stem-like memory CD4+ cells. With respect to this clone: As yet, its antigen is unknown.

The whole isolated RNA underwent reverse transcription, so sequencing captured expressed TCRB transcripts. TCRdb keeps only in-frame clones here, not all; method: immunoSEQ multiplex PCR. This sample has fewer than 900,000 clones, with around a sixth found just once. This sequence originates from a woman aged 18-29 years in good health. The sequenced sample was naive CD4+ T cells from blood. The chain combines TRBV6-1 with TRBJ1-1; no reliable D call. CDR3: CASSEAGGRGEAFF. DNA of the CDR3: TGTGCCAGCAGTGAAGCAGGAGGTAGAGGGGAAGCTTTCTTT.